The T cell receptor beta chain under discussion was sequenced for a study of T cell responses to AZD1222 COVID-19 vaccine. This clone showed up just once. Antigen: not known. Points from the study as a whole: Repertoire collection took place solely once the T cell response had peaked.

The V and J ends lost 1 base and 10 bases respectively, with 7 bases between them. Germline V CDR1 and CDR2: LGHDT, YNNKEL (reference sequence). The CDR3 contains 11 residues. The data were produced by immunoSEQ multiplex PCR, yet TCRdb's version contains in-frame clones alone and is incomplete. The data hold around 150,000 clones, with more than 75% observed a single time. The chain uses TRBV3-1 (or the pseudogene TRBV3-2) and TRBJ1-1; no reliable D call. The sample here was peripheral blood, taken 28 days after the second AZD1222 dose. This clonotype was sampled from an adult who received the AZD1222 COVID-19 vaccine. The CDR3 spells CASSQGLGAFF. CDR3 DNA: TGTGCCAGCAGCCAAGGACTAGGAGCTTTCTTT.